The sequence of this TCR beta chain was determined in a study of shared clonotypes between healthy human individuals. Samples underwent the assay at deep level. Each replicate PCR on the sorted subsets used approximately 180 ng DNA (approximately 33,000 T cell genomes). The method was immunoSEQ multiplex PCR; TCRdb's version includes in-frame clones alone and lacks a portion of them. There are 900,000 to 1,200,000 clones in the sample; around 78% occur only once, and 0.6% to 0.75% lies in the top ten. Study-wide points: Donor clonotype sharing was expected to depend on sequencing depth.

Trimming removed 5 bases from V and 7 bases from J; junction bases left unmatched: 6. CDR3 length: 13 amino acids. Germline V gives CDR1 SQVTM, CDR2 ANQGSEA. Healthy and HIV-negative, the adult donors had no recent acute infections or vaccinations. This clone occurred once. Its target is not known. Specimen: memory CD4+ T cells from PBMCs. Subset: CD45RA-negative fraction. This sequence joins TRBV29-1 and TRBJ2-3, with 10 bases aligning to TRBD1. This clonotype was obtained from a man aged 18 to 30 in good health. Some clones in this sample may be carry-over from other donors' samples. This CDR3 reads CSVTRTGGNTQYF. The CDR3 coding sequence is TGCAGCGTTACACGGACAGGGGGAAATACGCAGTATTTT.